Listed below are T cell receptor beta chains from one sample, sequenced in a study of Tregs in tolerant kidney transplant recipients. Method: immunoSEQ multiplex PCR; TCRdb's copy keeps in-frame clones and lacks some. The table shows some 100,000 clones, with about 90% occurring only once. The sample was CD4+ T cells from blood. Receptors originate from a human donor in good health. Both conserved end residues are part of each CDR3. Fields, in order: CDR3 protein, CDR3 DNA, V gene, clone size, D gene, J gene. D genes are given only for firm matches. Clone size is shown for a subset of rows, as once, few, many or a class of expanded clone.

CASSMASGSLTDTQYF | TGTGCCAGTAGTATGGCTAGCGGGAGTTTAACAGATACGCAGTATTTT | TRBV19 | - | TRBD2 | TRBJ2-3
CASSQQGPPYEQYF | TGCGCCAGCAGCCAACAGGGGCCGCCCTACGAGCAGTACTTC | TRBV4-1 | - | - | TRBJ2-7
CSVGGFSSSYEQYF | TGCAGCGTTGGTGGTTTCTCGAGCTCCTACGAGCAGTACTTC | TRBV29-1 | - | - | TRBJ2-7
CASSYLQGVTYEQYF | TGTGCCAGCAGTTATTTACAGGGGGTCACCTACGAGCAGTACTTC | TRBV6-5 | - | TRBD1 | TRBJ2-7
CASMLDRGFNQPQHF | TGTGCCAGTATGCTGGACAGGGGTTTCAATCAGCCCCAGCATTTT | TRBV19 | - | TRBD1 | TRBJ1-5
CAIRTGRDTGELFF | TGTGCCATCCGGACAGGGAGGGACACCGGGGAGCTGTTTTTT | TRBV6-5 | - | - | TRBJ2-2
CASSTDWGTDTQYF | TGTGCCAGCAGCACTGACTGGGGCACAGATACGCAGTATTTT | TRBV5-4 | few | - | TRBJ2-3
CSASERFGYTF | TGCAGTGCCTCAGAGAGGTTCGGCTACACCTTC | TRBV20-1 | - | - | TRBJ1-2
CASSLGSGGKDTQYF | TGTGCCAGCAGCTTAGGGAGCGGGGGGAAAGATACGCAGTATTTT | TRBV7-2 | once | TRBD2 | TRBJ2-3
CASSSPPGGTQYF | TGTGCCAGCAGCTCTCCGCCTGGGGGGACCCAGTACTTC | TRBV7-9 | - | - | TRBJ2-5
CASSEGSNQPQHF | TGCGCCAGCAGCGAAGGAAGCAATCAGCCCCAGCATTTT | TRBV5-1 | - | - | TRBJ1-5
CASGQGLGQPQHF | TGCGCCAGCGGACAGGGTCTCGGGCAGCCCCAGCATTTT | TRBV4-1 | once | TRBD1 | TRBJ1-5
CASSWSEGIQYF | TGCGCCAGCAGCTGGTCTGAAGGCATTCAGTACTTC | TRBV5-1 | - | - | TRBJ2-4
CASSGGPVGNQPQHF | TGTGCCAGCAGTGGGGGACCTGTGGGCAATCAGCCCCAGCATTTT | TRBV6-1 | - | - | TRBJ1-5
CASSFGWNTEAFF | TGTGCCAGCAGCTTTGGGTGGAACACTGAAGCTTTCTTT | TRBV9 | - | - | TRBJ1-1
CSASGYQPQHF | TGCAGTGCTAGTGGATATCAGCCCCAGCATTTT | TRBV20-1 | few | - | TRBJ1-5
CASSLGIGRANTEAFF | TGTGCCAGCAGCTTAGGCATCGGCAGGGCGAACACTGAAGCTTTCTTT | TRBV11-2 | - | - | TRBJ1-1
CASSIGRTGETQYF | TGTGCCAGTAGTATAGGGAGGACCGGGGAGACCCAGTACTTC | TRBV19 | once | - | TRBJ2-5
CASRHRAQETQYF | TGTGCCAGTAGACACAGGGCACAAGAGACCCAGTACTTC | TRBV19 | - | - | TRBJ2-5
CASSVDSWSYNEQFF | TGTGCCAGCAGCGTAGATTCCTGGTCCTACAATGAGCAGTTCTTC | TRBV9 | - | - | TRBJ2-1
CTPPGLGQETQYF | TGTACCCCCCCGGGGTTGGGGCAAGAGACCCAGTACTTC | TRBV19 | once | - | TRBJ2-5
CSGRKGTASSYEQYF | TGCAGCGGCAGGAAGGGGACAGCCAGCTCCTACGAGCAGTACTTC | TRBV29-1 | once | TRBD1 | TRBJ2-7
CAISEREGYNEQFF | TGTGCCATCAGTGAACGGGAGGGGTACAATGAGCAGTTCTTC | TRBV10-3 | - | TRBD2 | TRBJ2-1
CASSPQGASYNEQFF | TGTGCCAGCAGCCCCCAGGGCGCCTCCTACAATGAGCAGTTCTTC | TRBV6-6 | - | - | TRBJ2-1
CASSLNRGPTYEQYF | TGTGCCAGCAGCTTGAACAGGGGTCCCACCTACGAGCAGTACTTC | TRBV5-8 | - | TRBD1 | TRBJ2-7
CASSLDTSSYEQYF | TGCGCCAGCAGCCTGGACACGAGCTCCTACGAGCAGTACTTC | TRBV10-1 | - | - | TRBJ2-7
CASSFYTEAFF | TGTGCCAGCAGCTTCTACACTGAAGCTTTCTTT | TRBV7-2 | - | - | TRBJ1-1
CASSQEGTGAHTIYF | TGCGCCAGCAGCCAAGAAGGGACAGGGGCACACACCATATATTTT | TRBV4-1 | - | TRBD1 | TRBJ1-3
CASSLGGTGGEAFF | TGTGCCAGCAGCTTAGGCGGGACAGGGGGTGAAGCTTTCTTT | TRBV7-3 | - | TRBD1 | TRBJ1-1
CASSKVFPGLIAHEQYF | TGTGCCAGCAGCAAAGTATTTCCCGGGCTAATAGCCCACGAGCAGTACTTC | TRBV21-1 | - | - | TRBJ2-7
CASSSNRGRGTEAFF | TGTGCCAGCAGCTCAAACAGGGGTCGAGGCACTGAAGCTTTCTTT | TRBV7-8 | - | TRBD1 | TRBJ1-1
CATIAASYEQYF | TGTGCCACCATAGCGGCATCCTACGAGCAGTACTTC | TRBV6-5 | once | - | TRBJ2-7
CASSQPGGAMGGYTF | TGTGCCAGCAGCCAACCTGGGGGGGCGATGGGAGGCTACACCTTC | TRBV7-9 | - | - | TRBJ1-2
CASSPPKGSYGYTF | TGCGCCAGCAGCCCCCCCAAAGGGAGCTATGGCTACACCTTC | TRBV5-1 | - | - | TRBJ1-2
CASSDRGGSNEQFF | TGTGCCAGCTCCGATCGGGGGGGATCCAATGAGCAGTTCTTC | TRBV18 | - | TRBD2 | TRBJ2-1
CASSPDNRAMLQYF | TGCGCCAGCAGTCCAGACAACCGCGCAATGTTGCAGTACTTC | TRBV5-1 | once | - | TRBJ2-7
CASSLQVRAGYNEQFF | TGTGCCAGCAGCTTACAAGTGCGAGCGGGCTACAATGAGCAGTTCTTC | TRBV7-2 | few | - | TRBJ2-1